The clone carrying this T cell receptor beta chain was detected many times. Its antigen remains unidentified. The CDR3 covers 21 residues. Germline trimming cut 1 base from V and 4 bases from J; bases unmatched to any gene: 23. In germline, CDR1 is DFQATT, CDR2 SNEGSKA (reference sequence). The sequenced template was RNA, covering the TCR beta CDR3 region. HTBI-primed first-round RT-PCR preceded second-round multiplex PCR. In TCRdb, the multiplex PCR reads were re-called with MiXCR into one record per CDR3 protein. The repertoire holds hundreds of thousands of distinct CDR3 sequences, with approximately 22% as singletons. Hyperthyroidism counted as stable given no ophthalmopathy within 18 months of follow-up. Hyperthyroidism patients were newly diagnosed, ill under 2 months, and aged 18 to 65 years. Someone took the PBMCs out of less than 11 ml of fresh peripheral blood. This record belongs to a study of Graves' ophthalmopathy and Graves' hyperthyroidism.

General study results and limits: Blood repertoires reportedly contained most expanded thyroid clonotypes above 0.001 frequency.

The sequencing sample was made of peripheral blood. The receptor comes from a woman aged 18-30 years with stable Graves' hyperthyroidism. Some clones in this sample may be carry-over from other donors' samples. The chain combines TRBV20-1 with TRBJ2-5, with 11 bases fitting TRBD2. CDR3: CSARVGSSLWELAGVGETQYF. CDR3 sequence (DNA): TGCAGTGCTAGAGTGGGCAGTTCTCTCTGGGAACTAGCGGGAGTGGGAGAGACCCAGTACTTC.